This T cell receptor beta chain derives from a study of T cell repertoires in cytomegalovirus infection. The germline V and J ends were trimmed by 3 bases and 10 bases, with 13 bases remaining between them. The CDR3 contains 14 residues. This clonotype was observed at least ten times. TCRdb passed the reads through MiXCR, listing each CDR3 protein once. The sample carries 490,000 or so distinct CDR3 sequences, about 11% recorded once. The chain joins TRBV12-3 or TRBV12-4 to TRBJ1-6; no clear D. Sequenced input: PBMCs. The clonotype originates from a human donor in good health (CMV status not recorded). Some clones in this sample may be carry-over from other donors' samples. The CDR3 coding sequence is TGTGCCAGCAGTTTGGAAGCAGTCGGCTCACCCCTCCACTTT. Its protein is CASSLEAVGSPLHF.